This T cell receptor beta chain emerged from a study of T cells expressing NK-cell markers. Study-level information: It was sorted CD3+CD56-NKG2C+, CD3+CD56+NKG2C- and CD3+CD56+NKG2C+ T cells that provided the TCR beta repertoires.

CDR3 length equals 16 residues. Germline CDR1 and CDR2: LGHNT and FRNRAP. Study results and limitations: The share of CD8+ T cells held by dominant NKG2C+ clonotypes was about 1.0-8% in more than 5 donors.

TCRdb re-analyzed the 5' RACE reads; it lists each CDR3 protein once, without DNA. The sample has hundreds of thousands of distinct CDR3 sequences, and its top ten clones hold 6% to 8%. In the case of this clonotype: The antigen is not known.

The chain recombines TRBV12-5 with TRBJ2-4. Material: blood T cells: a sorted CD56 or NKG2C T cell subset, CD4+ or CD8+ T cells, or bulk PBMC T cells (not recorded which). The source is a woman aged 18-69 years in good health. This CDR3 is CASAEATALAKNIQYF.